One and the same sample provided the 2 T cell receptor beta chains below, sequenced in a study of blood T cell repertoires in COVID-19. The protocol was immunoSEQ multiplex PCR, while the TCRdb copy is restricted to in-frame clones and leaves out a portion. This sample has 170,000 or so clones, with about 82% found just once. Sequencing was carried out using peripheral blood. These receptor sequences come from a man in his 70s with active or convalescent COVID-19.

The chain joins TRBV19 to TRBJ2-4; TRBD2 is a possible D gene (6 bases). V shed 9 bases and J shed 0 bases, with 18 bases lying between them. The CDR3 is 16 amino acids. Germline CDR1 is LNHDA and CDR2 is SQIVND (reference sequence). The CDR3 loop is CASHRHGGVAKNIQYF. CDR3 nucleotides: TGTGCCAGCCACCGACACGGCGGGGTAGCCAAAAACATTCAGTACTTC.

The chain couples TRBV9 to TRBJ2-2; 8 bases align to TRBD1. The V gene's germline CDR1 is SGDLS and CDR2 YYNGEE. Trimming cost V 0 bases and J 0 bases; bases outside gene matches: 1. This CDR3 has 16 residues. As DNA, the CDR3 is TGTGCCAGCAGCGTAGCAGGGGGCACGAACACCGGGGAGCTGTTTTTT. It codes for CASSVAGGTNTGELFF.